The clone carrying this TCR beta chain was seen more than once but under ten times. Antigen: not known. This record belongs to a study of siplizumab effects on memory and regulatory T cells. Only in-frame clones appear in the TCRdb table, and some are missing; sequencing was by immunoSEQ multiplex PCR. This table holds about 100,000 clones, roughly 92% found once. Findings and caveats of the study: Tregs that proliferated in siplizumab cultures did not have their suppressive function confirmed. The Treg-derived share of mappable alloreactive CD4+ clones averaged about 68% with siplizumab and over 25% in controls. Naive T cells appeared more diverse than memory cells and seemed to be major alloresponse contributors.

Sequencing was done on a sample of Tregs sorted from blood. The TCR was taken from a human donor in good health.

CDR3 amino acids: CASSPLGRSSNQPQHF. In DNA form, the CDR3 reads TGTGCCAGCAGTCCCCTCGGACGATCCAGCAATCAGCCCCAGCATTTT. The chain employs TRBV27 and TRBJ1-5; D remains ambiguous. Germline CDR1 MNHEY, CDR2 SMNVEV (reference sequence). Trimming removed 5 bases from V and 1 base from J, with 15 bases in between. CDR3 size: 16 residues.